This T cell receptor beta chain is drawn from a study of blood T cell repertoires in COVID-19. In the study overall: In each case, the material was cDNA or gDNA derived from T cells, B-cell-depleted T cells, or PBMCs.

The protocol was immunoSEQ multiplex PCR, while the TCRdb copy is restricted to in-frame clones and leaves out a portion. The sample holds about 230,000 clones, approximately 80% seen once. CDR1 and CDR2 from the germline V gene are MNHEY and SVGAGI. The CDR3 totals 15 residues. V lost 4 bases and J lost 0; bases outside the gene matches: 2. This receptor was obtained from a man aged 35 to 55 with acute or convalescent COVID-19. The V and J genes are TRBV6-5 and TRBJ2-3, with TRBD1 identical over 9 bases. Input material: peripheral blood. The CDR3 bases are TGTGCCAGCAGTTTGGACAGGGGCAGCACAGATACGCAGTATTTT. This encodes CASSLDRGSTDTQYF.